This T cell receptor beta chain came from a study of PD-L1 blockade in urothelial cancer. Study context: Counts from blood samples showed a median of approximately 150,000 T cells. Study results and limitations: Lower than median blood TCR clonality before treatment predicted better survival.

A remark on this clone: Its antigen is currently unknown.

This CDR3 contains 15 residues. Unmatched junction bases numbered 4, after V lost 4 bases and J lost 5 bases. The V gene's germline CDR1 is LGHNA and CDR2 YNFKEQ. In each PCR, synthetic TCR analog templates were spiked in. Clones were read by immunoSEQ multiplex PCR, and TCRdb kept only the in-frame ones, dropping some. The sample holds about 45,000 clones, 70% to 90% seen once. The chain carries TRBV4-2 and TRBJ2-5, with 13 nucleotides matching TRBD2. The sample was PBMCs, taken around atezolizumab (anti-PD-L1) treatment. This TCR came from a woman aged 60 to 75 with urothelial cancer. The CDR3 reads CASSPTSGGAETQYF. CDR3 in DNA: TGTGCCAGCAGCCCTACTAGCGGGGGGGCGGAGACCCAGTACTTC.